The TCR beta chain described here comes from a study of shared clonotypes between healthy human individuals. The wider study: Aged 18 to 49, the donors were two women and three men. Whole-study results and caveats: Estimated richness values were generally larger in naive subsets than in memory subsets.

Sequencing was performed with immunoSEQ multiplex PCR; in TCRdb, only in-frame clones are kept and a portion is missing. The sample shows hundreds of thousands of clones, about 78% of them seen only once. Germline loops: CDR1 MRHNA, CDR2 SNTAGT. The length of the CDR3 is 13 residues. This clone appeared a single time. Its antigen remains unknown. Other DNA sequences in the sample encode the same CDR3. The authors divided CD4+ cells into CD45RA+ naive and CD45RA-negative memory subsets. The sequence derives from a woman in her 30s in good health. The chain joins TRBV6-4 to TRBJ2-7; 7 positions match TRBD1. The sequencing sample was made of memory CD4+ T cells sorted from blood. Subset meaning: CD45RA-negative fraction. DNA for the CDR3: TGTGCTAGCCGTCGACAGGGTGGTTACGAGCAGTACTTC. This encodes CASRRQGGYEQYF.